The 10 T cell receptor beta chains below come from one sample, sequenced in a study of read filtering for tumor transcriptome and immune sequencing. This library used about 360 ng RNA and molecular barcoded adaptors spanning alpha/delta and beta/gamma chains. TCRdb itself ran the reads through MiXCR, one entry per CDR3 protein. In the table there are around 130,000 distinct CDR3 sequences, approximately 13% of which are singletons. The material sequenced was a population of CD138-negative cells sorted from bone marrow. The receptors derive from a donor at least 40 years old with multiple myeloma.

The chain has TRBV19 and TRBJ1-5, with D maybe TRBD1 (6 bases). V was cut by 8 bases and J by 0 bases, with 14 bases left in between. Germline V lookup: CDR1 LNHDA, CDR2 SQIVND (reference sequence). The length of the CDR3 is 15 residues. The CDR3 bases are TGTGCCAGTCGATCGACAGGCCTTAGCAATCAGCCCCAGCATTTT. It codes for CASRSTGLSNQPQHF.

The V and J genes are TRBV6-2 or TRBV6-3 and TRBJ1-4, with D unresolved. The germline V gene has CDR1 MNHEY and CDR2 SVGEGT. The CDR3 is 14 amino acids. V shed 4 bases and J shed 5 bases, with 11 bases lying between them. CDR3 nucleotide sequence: TGTGCCAGCAGTTCCACGTCATCGAATGAAAAACTGTTTTTT. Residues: CASSSTSSNEKLFF.

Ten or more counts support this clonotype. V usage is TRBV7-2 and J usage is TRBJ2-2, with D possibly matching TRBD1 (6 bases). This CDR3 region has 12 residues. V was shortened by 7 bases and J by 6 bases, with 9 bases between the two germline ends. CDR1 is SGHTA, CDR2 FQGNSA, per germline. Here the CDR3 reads CASNREAGELFF. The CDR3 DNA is TGTGCCAGCAACAGGGAAGCCGGGGAGCTGTTTTTT. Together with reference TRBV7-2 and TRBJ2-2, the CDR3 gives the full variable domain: GAGVSQSPSNKVTEKGKDVELRCDPISGHTALYWYRQSLGQGLEFLIYFQGNSAPDKSGLPSDRFSAERTGGSVSTLTIQRTQQEDSAVYLCASNREAGELFFGEGSRLTVL.

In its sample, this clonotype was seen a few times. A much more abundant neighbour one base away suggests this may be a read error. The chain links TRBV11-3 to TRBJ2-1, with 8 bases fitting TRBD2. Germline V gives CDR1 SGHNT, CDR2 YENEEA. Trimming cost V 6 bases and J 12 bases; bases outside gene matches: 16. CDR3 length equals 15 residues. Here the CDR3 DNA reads TGTGCCAGCAGGTCCATTGGACTAGCCCTTTATGGGCAGTTCTTC. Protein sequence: CASRSIGLALYGQFF.

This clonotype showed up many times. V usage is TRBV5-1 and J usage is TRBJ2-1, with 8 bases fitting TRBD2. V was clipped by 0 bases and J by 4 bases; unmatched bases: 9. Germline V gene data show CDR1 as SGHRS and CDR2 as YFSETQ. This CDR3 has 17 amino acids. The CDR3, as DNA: TGCGCCAGCAGCTTGGCCGGGTCGGGAGGGCCTTACAATGAGCAGTTCTTC. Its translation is CASSLAGSGGPYNEQFF. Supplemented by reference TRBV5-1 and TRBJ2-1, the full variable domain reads KAGVTQTPRYLIKTRGQQVTLSCSPISGHRSVSWYQQTPGQGLQFLFEYFSETQRNKGNFPGRFSGRQFSNSRSEMNVSTLELGDSALYLCASSLAGSGGPYNEQFFGPGTRLTVL.

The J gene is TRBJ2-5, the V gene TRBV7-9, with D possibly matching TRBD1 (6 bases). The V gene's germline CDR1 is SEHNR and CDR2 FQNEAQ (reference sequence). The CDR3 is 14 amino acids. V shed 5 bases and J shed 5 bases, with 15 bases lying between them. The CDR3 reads CASSLGTPWETQYF. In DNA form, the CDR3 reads TGTGCCAGCAGCCTCGGGACACCATGGGAGACCCAGTACTTC.

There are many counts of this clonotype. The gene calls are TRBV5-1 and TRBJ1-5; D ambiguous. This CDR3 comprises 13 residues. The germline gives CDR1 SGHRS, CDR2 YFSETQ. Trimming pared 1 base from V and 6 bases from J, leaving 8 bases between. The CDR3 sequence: CASSLMEGQPQHF. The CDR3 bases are TGCGCCAGCAGCTTGATGGAAGGTCAGCCCCAGCATTTT. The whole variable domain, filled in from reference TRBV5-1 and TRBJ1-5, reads KAGVTQTPRYLIKTRGQQVTLSCSPISGHRSVSWYQQTPGQGLQFLFEYFSETQRNKGNFPGRFSGRQFSNSRSEMNVSTLELGDSALYLCASSLMEGQPQHFGDGTRLSIL.

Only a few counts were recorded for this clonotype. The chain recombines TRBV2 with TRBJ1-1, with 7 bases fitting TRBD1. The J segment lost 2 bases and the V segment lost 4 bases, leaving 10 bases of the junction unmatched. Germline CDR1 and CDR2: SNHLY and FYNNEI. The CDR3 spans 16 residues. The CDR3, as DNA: TGTGCCAGCAGTGGGCATTGGGACAGACTTAACACTGAAGCTTTCTTT. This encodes CASSGHWDRLNTEAFF.

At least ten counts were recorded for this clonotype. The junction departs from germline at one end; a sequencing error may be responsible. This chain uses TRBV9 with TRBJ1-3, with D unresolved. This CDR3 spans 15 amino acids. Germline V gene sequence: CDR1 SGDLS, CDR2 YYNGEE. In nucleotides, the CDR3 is TGTGCCAGCACCGTAGGACTTTCTGTTGGAAACACCATATATTTT. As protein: CASTVGLSVGNTIYF.

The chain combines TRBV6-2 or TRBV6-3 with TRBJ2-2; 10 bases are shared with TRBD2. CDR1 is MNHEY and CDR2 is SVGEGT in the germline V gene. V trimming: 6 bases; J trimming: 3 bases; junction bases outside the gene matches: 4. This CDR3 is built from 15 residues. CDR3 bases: TGTGCCAGCAGCGCGAGCGGGAGGGACACCGGGGAGCTGTTTTTT. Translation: CASSASGRDTGELFF.